This entry lists 18 T cell receptor beta chains sequenced from one sample in a study of tumor-infiltrating lymphocytes in primary liver carcinoma. From unsorted bulk tissue weighing 20-30 mg, DNA and RNA were co-extracted. The researchers produced TCR beta cDNA from 500 ng total RNA with a constant-region primer. Libraries of TCR beta came from three nested multiplex PCR rounds with slightly modified ARM-PCR. Both of the initial two PCR rounds ran for approximately 11 cycles and employed TRBV1-TRBV30 forward primers alongside a C-beta reverse primer. One entry per CDR3 protein results from TCRdb running MiXCR on the multiplex PCR reads. The sample consists of approximately 73,000 distinct CDR3 sequences, over 70% of them appearing once. The sequencing sample was made of liver tumor tissue from sampling region 4. The subset: tumor region T4, right-lateral pole. Every receptor here comes from a woman in her fifties or sixties with primary liver carcinoma and hepatitis B virus infection.

Turning to this clonotype: One junction end disagrees with the germline gene, perhaps due to a read error. The V gene is TRBV5-1, the J gene TRBJ2-3, with D hard to call. CDR1 SGHRS and CDR2 YFSETQ come from the germline V gene. The CDR3 sequence is 14 residues long. DNA for the CDR3: TGCGCCAACAGCTTGGCAGCAGGCGCGGATACGCAATATTTT. Translated: CANSLAAGADTQYF.

Remarks on this clonotype: A much larger clone lies a single base off, so this may be a read error. The gene calls are TRBV7-8 and TRBJ2-2; TRBD2 aligns across 11 bases. Germline CDR1 reads SGHVS; CDR2 reads FQNEAQ. V lost 1 base to trimming and J lost 9 bases; unmatched junction nucleotides: 4. CDR3 size: 15 residues. For the CDR3, the DNA is TGTGCCAGCAGCTTAGTTGGACTAGCGGGCAGGGAGCTGTTTTTT. The encoded protein is CASSLVGLAGRELFF.

This clonotype was seen only once. It may be a read error: a sequence one base away is much more abundant. The V gene is TRBV28, the J gene TRBJ2-1; no definite D call. This CDR3 comprises 17 residues. Deletions cut 4 bases from V and 0 bases from J, with 16 bases between. Germline lookup yields CDR1 MDHEN and CDR2 SYDVKM. The DNA of the CDR3 is TGTGCCAGCAGTTCACTTGGCATGGCCCACTCCTACAATGAGCAGTTCTTC. Protein: CASSSLGMAHSYNEQFF.

With regard to this clonotype: This may be a read error: a much more frequent sequence differs by one nucleotide. The chain uses TRBV28 and TRBJ2-1; 8 nucleotides agree with TRBD2. CDR3 length equals 16 residues. V lost 10 bases and J lost 2; bases outside the gene matches: 13. In germline, CDR1 is MDHEN, CDR2 SYDVKM. In nucleotides, the CDR3 is TGTGCCACCAGCCCCTCGGCGGGAGGTCCCTACAATGAGCAGTTCTTC. Translated, it gives CATSPSAGGPYNEQFF. The entire variable domain, with the rest obtained from reference TRBV28 and TRBJ2-1, is as follows: DVKVTQSSRYLVKRTGEKVFLECVQDMDHENMFWYRQDPGLGLRLIYFSYDVKMKEKGDIPEGYSVSREKKERFSLILESASTNQTSMYLCATSPSAGGPYNEQFFGPGTRLTVL.

About this clonotype itself: One junction end does not reproduce the germline sequence, and a read error may be involved. This chain joins TRBV10-3 and TRBJ2-7; TRBD2 agrees at 13 bases. This CDR3 has 15 residues. Germline CDR1 reads ENHRY; CDR2 reads SYGVKD. The CDR3 region is CAVSELAGGSYERYF. CDR3 sequence (DNA): TGTGCCGTCAGTGAACTAGCGGGAGGGTCCTACGAGCGGTACTTC.

V gene TRBV28 combines with J gene TRBJ2-7; maybe TRBD1 (6 bases). Germline loops: CDR1 MDHEN, CDR2 SYDVKM. V lost 8 bases and J 4 bases, leaving 21 bases between the germline ends. The CDR3 totals 15 residues. The CDR3 DNA is TGTGCCAGCGACTTTTTGGGGACATCCAATTACGAGCAGTACTTC. Translating it yields CASDFLGTSNYEQYF.

This clonotype was counted between two and nine times. Relative to the germline gene, one junction end is altered; a read error may explain this. This rearrangement joins TRBV11-3 to TRBJ2-1; the D is unclear. The CDR3 spans 17 residues. Germline V CDR1 and CDR2: SGHNT, YENEEA. CDR3 region: CASSLGFGGPSYNEQFF. The CDR3 DNA reads TGTGCCAGCAGCTTAGGGTTCGGTGGGCCTTCCTACAACGAGCAGTTCTTC.

The chain recombines TRBV2 with TRBJ1-4, with 8 bases matching TRBD1. Germline trimming cut 7 bases from V and 10 bases from J; bases unmatched to any gene: 8. The germline V gene has CDR1 SNHLY and CDR2 FYNNEI. CDR3 length: 13 residues. CDR3 coding DNA: TGTGCCAGCAATTGGGACAGGACGGGAAAACTGTTTTTT. It yields the protein CASNWDRTGKLFF.

As concerns this clonotype: An end of the junction differs from the germline gene, which may be a read error. The rearrangement joins TRBV4-2 to TRBJ2-5; D call uncertain. CDR1 is LGHNA, CDR2 YNFKEQ, per germline. This CDR3 has 15 amino acids. CDR3 protein: CASSQERVSQETQYF. For the CDR3, the DNA is TGTGCCAGCAGCCAAGAACGAGTATCCCAAGAGACTCAGTACTTC.

With regard to this clonotype: A much larger clonotype is one base distant, so this may be a read error. CDR3 loop: CTSTPPGLAGGSSYEQYF. CDR3 coding DNA: TGTACCAGCACCCCACCCGGGCTAGCGGGAGGAAGCTCCTACGAGCAGTACTTC. The chain carries TRBV28 and TRBJ2-7, with 11 bases that match TRBD2. The CDR3 is made up of 18 amino acids. Germline-derived CDR1 and CDR2 are MDHEN and SYDVKM. The full variable domain, its missing parts supplied by reference TRBV28 and TRBJ2-7, is DVKVTQSSRYLVKRTGEKVFLECVQDMDHENMFWYRQDPGLGLRLIYFSYDVKMKEKGDIPEGYSVSREKKERFSLILESASTNQTSMYLCTSTPPGLAGGSSYEQYFGPGTRLTVT.

This clonotype was seen repeatedly, ten times or more. This chain uses TRBV10-2 with TRBJ2-1, with 7 nucleotides matching TRBD2. Germline CDR1 WSHSY, CDR2 SAAADI. The V segment lost 4 bases and the J segment 4 bases; nucleotides outside the gene matches: 4. There are 14 residues in the CDR3. CDR3 bases: TGCGCCAGCAGTGGCCTAGCGGAATACAATGAGCAGTTCTTC. Translated, it gives CASSGLAEYNEQFF.

This clonotype was recorded at least ten times. V and J are TRBV6-6 and TRBJ1-5; 7 bases fit TRBD1. From germline, CDR1 is MNHNY and CDR2 SVGAGI (reference sequence). The ends lost 4 bases at V and 1 base at J; junction bases unmatched: 4. This CDR3 has 15 residues. CDR3 in DNA: TGTGCCAGCAGTTTCAGACAGGGCAGCAATCAGCCCCAGCATTTT. This gives the protein CASSFRQGSNQPQHF.

This clonotype showed up just a few times. A much larger clone sits a single nucleotide away, making a read error possible. The chain employs TRBV7-9 and TRBJ2-7, with a weak D call TRBD2 (5 bases). The germline V and J ends were trimmed by 5 bases and 6 bases, with 11 bases remaining between them. Germline values: CDR1 SEHNR, CDR2 FQNEAQ (reference sequence). The CDR3 sequence is 12 residues long. CDR3 sequence: CASSPEGTEQYF. The CDR3, as DNA: TGTGCCAGCAGCCCAGAGGGAACCGAGCAGTACTTC.

The CDR3 here is CTGSSRISGGGGEQFF. The CDR3 region has the DNA TGTACCGGCAGCTCCCGGATTAGCGGGGGCGGGGGGGAGCAGTTCTTC. The chain combines TRBV11-2 with TRBJ2-1, with 9 bases fitting TRBD2. CDR1 SGHAT and CDR2 FQNNGV come from the germline V gene. This CDR3 is 16 amino acids long.

Points on this clonotype: This CDR3 is missing its conserved last phenylalanine or tryptophan, likely due to a read error. CDR3 sequence: CASSPQGSNQPQHS. In DNA, the CDR3 is TGTGCCAGCAGTCCCCAGGGGAGCAATCAGCCCCAGCATTCT. The chain combines TRBV2 with TRBJ1-5, with TRBD1 as a possible D gene (6 bases). Germline CDR1 reads SNHLY; CDR2 reads FYNNEI. Between the trimmed V and J ends, which lost 5 bases and 1 base, there was a span of 9 bases. This CDR3 has 14 residues.

This clonotype has a count of ten or more. The CDR3: CASSFALPSISDTQYF. The CDR3 DNA reads as TGTGCCAGCAGTTTTGCTTTGCCTAGCATATCAGATACGCAGTATTTT. The V call is TRBV12-3 or TRBV12-4, the J call TRBJ2-3; possibly TRBD2 for D (5 bases). The CDR3 contains 16 residues. The ends were cut back, 3 bases at V and 4 bases at J, with 17 bases in the middle.

At least ten counts were recorded for this clonotype. The chain is built from TRBV5-8 and TRBJ2-2, with TRBD1 as a possible D gene (6 bases). CDR3 length equals 16 residues. Trimming shortened V by 5 bases and J by 3 bases, and 17 bases separated the two germline ends. Germline CDR1 SGHTS, CDR2 YDEGEE. This CDR3 reads CASRPSWGQDTGELFF. CDR3 nucleotide sequence: TGTGCCAGCAGGCCGAGCTGGGGGCAGGACACCGGGGAGCTGTTTTTT. The whole variable domain, remainder taken from reference TRBV5-8 and TRBJ2-2, is EAGVTQSPTHLIKTRGQQATLRCSPISGHTSVYWYQQALGLGLQFLLWYDEGEERNRGNFPPRFSGRQFPNYSSELNVNALELEDSALYLCASRPSWGQDTGELFFGEGSRLTVL.

For this clonotype: Its ends do not fully match the called genes, so a read error is possible. The chain uses TRBV11-2 and TRBJ2-5, with a weak D call TRBD1 (5 bases). Germline V gene sequence: CDR1 SGHAT, CDR2 FQNNGV. CDR3 length: 14 residues. The CDR3 region is CANSWRQGEGAQYF. DNA of the CDR3: TGTGCCAACAGCTGGAGACAAGGGGAAGGGGCCCAGTACTTC.